One sample yielded the 24 T cell receptor beta chains listed below, sequenced in a study of T cell responses to AZD1222 COVID-19 vaccine. Libraries were prepared by immunoSEQ multiplex PCR; TCRdb keeps only in-frame clonotypes and omits some of them. The table lists some 190,000 clones, more than 85% of them singletons. This material consisted of peripheral blood, taken 28 days after the second AZD1222 dose. All receptors come from an adult who received the AZD1222 COVID-19 vaccine.

This chain links TRBV27 with TRBJ2-1; 7 nucleotides align to TRBD2. Germline V gene data show CDR1 as MNHEY and CDR2 as SMNVEV (reference sequence). The V segment lost 2 bases and the J segment 9 bases; nucleotides outside the gene matches: 13. There are 16 residues in the CDR3. The CDR3, as DNA: TGTGCCAGCAGTTTAGACCGGACTAGAGTAGGGAGTGAGCAGTTCTTC. Its translation is CASSLDRTRVGSEQFF.

The chain links TRBV19 to TRBJ2-3, with a weak D call TRBD1 (5 bases). Germline V gene sequence: CDR1 LNHDA, CDR2 SQIVND (reference sequence). The V and J ends lost 3 bases and 1 base respectively, with 8 bases between them. This CDR3 has 14 amino acids. Here the CDR3 reads CASSIGRGTDTQYF. CDR3 nucleotide sequence: TGTGCCAGTAGTATTGGCAGGGGCACAGATACGCAGTATTTT. The full variable domain, rest sourced from reference TRBV19 and TRBJ2-3, is DGGITQSPKYLFRKEGQNVTLSCEQNLNHDAMYWYRQDPGQGLRLIYYSQIVNDFQKGDIAEGYSVSREKKESFPLTVTSAQKNPTAFYLCASSIGRGTDTQYFGPGTRLTVL.

This chain links TRBV6-1 with TRBJ1-1; D remains ambiguous. Per the germline V gene, CDR1 is MNHNS and CDR2 is SASEGT. Trimming stripped 0 bases from V and 4 bases from J, with 15 bases between. The CDR3 covers 16 residues. Here the CDR3 reads CASSEATAPVGTEAFF. The CDR3 coding sequence is TGTGCCAGCAGTGAAGCGACGGCCCCCGTCGGCACTGAAGCTTTCTTT.

This sequence joins TRBV7-2 and TRBJ1-6; D is undetermined. The germline V gene encodes CDR1 SGHTA and CDR2 FQGNSA. V was cut by 3 bases and J by 8 bases, with 20 bases left in between. The CDR3 totals 17 residues. This chain's CDR3 is CASSLNAQITEDSPLHF. The CDR3 bases are TGTGCCAGCAGCTTGAACGCCCAAATCACGGAGGATTCACCCCTCCACTTT. The full variable domain, in which reference TRBV7-2 and TRBJ1-6 provide the parts outside the CDR3, is GAGVSQSPSNKVTEKGKDVELRCDPISGHTALYWYRQSLGQGLEFLIYFQGNSAPDKSGLPSDRFSAERTGGSVSTLTIQRTQQEDSAVYLCASSLNAQITEDSPLHFGNGTRLTVT.

This chain joins TRBV21-1 and TRBJ1-6. TRBV21-1 is a pseudogene segment. The CDR3 sequence is 15 residues long. The CDR3 coding sequence is TGTGCCAGCAGCACTCTAAAACCGATTAATTCACCCCTCCACTTT. Its protein product is CASSTLKPINSPLHF.

V is TRBV2 and J is TRBJ1-5; D remains ambiguous. The CDR3 contains 14 residues. Germline CDR1 SNHLY, CDR2 FYNNEI. V dropped 3 bases and J dropped 11 bases, with 17 bases sitting between them. Written as DNA, the CDR3 is TGTGCCAGCAGTGAGGACCCCCTCCTCCGGGCCCAGCATTTT. Translating it yields CASSEDPLLRAQHF.

V and J are TRBV4-1 and TRBJ1-2, with 7 nucleotides matching TRBD1. Germline V gene sequence: CDR1 MGHRA, CDR2 YSYEKL. This CDR3 comprises 14 residues. The J segment lost 3 bases and the V segment lost 6 bases, leaving 7 bases of the junction unmatched. The CDR3 loop is CASRGPGQYYGYTF. CDR3 sequence (DNA): TGCGCCAGCAGGGGACCGGGACAGTACTATGGCTACACCTTC.

J is TRBJ1-1 and V is TRBV7-9; D is unclear. CDR1 and CDR2 (germline): SEHNR, FQNEAQ (reference sequence). CDR3 length: 15 amino acids. V lost 6 bases and J 1 base, leaving 15 bases between the germline ends. CDR3 loop: CASRALGGKNTEAFF. DNA for the CDR3: TGTGCCAGCAGAGCCCTTGGAGGGAAGAACACTGAAGCTTTCTTT.

V and J are TRBV7-2 and TRBJ2-7, with TRBD2 identical over 12 bases. Germline trimming cut 3 bases from V and 6 bases from J; bases unmatched to any gene: 6. This CDR3 has 15 residues. The germline V gene has CDR1 SGHTA and CDR2 FQGNSA. DNA for the CDR3: TGTGCCAGCAGCTTTTCTAGCGGGGGGGGACTCGAGCAGTACTTC. It yields the protein CASSFSSGGGLEQYF.

The rearrangement links TRBV10-3 to TRBJ2-1; 8 bases agree with TRBD2. The CDR3 has 15 amino acids. V lost 6 bases and J lost 5; bases outside the gene matches: 9. The germline V gene has CDR1 ENHRY and CDR2 SYGVKD. CDR3 sequence (DNA): TGTGCCATCAGCAGTAGCGGGGTAACAAACAATGAGCAGTTCTTC. Protein: CAISSSGVTNNEQFF.

This CDR3 reads CASSYRRENGYTF. CDR3 bases: TGTGCCAGCAGTTATCGCCGGGAAAATGGCTACACCTTC. The V call is TRBV6-6, the J call TRBJ1-2; no clear D gene. The CDR3 extends over 13 amino acids. With 3 bases removed from V and 6 bases from J, the gap between germline ends came to 11 bases. Germline CDR1 reads MNHNY; CDR2 reads SVGAGI (reference sequence).

The sample holds one count of this clone. The rearrangement links TRBV6-5 to TRBJ2-7; 8 bases fit TRBD1. This CDR3 region has 14 residues. The junction had 7 bases not matched to a gene; V was cut back by 7 bases and J by 2 bases. Germline values: CDR1 MNHEY, CDR2 SVGAGI. Here the CDR3 reads CASIQDRVPYEQYF. The DNA for the CDR3 is TGTGCCAGCATCCAGGACAGGGTGCCCTACGAGCAGTACTTC.

This chain connects TRBV19 to TRBJ1-5, with 10 bases lining up with TRBD1. From germline, CDR1 is LNHDA and CDR2 SQIVND (reference sequence). CDR3 length: 16 amino acids. J was trimmed by 0 bases and V by 3 bases; bases with no gene match: 2. CDR3 region: CASSMGQGISNQPQHF. The CDR3 DNA reads TGTGCCAGTAGTATGGGACAGGGGATTAGCAATCAGCCCCAGCATTTT.

The V call is TRBV7-8, the J call TRBJ1-2; 8 positions match TRBD1. After removal of 4 bases from V and 8 bases from J, the junction contained 9 bases not matched to a gene. CDR3 length: 14 residues. Germline CDR1 SGHVS, CDR2 FQNEAQ. CDR3 bases: TGTGCCAGCAGCTCAGGAGGGACAGGCCAAGGCTACACCTTC. Its protein product is CASSSGGTGQGYTF.

This chain joins TRBV19 and TRBJ2-7; 8 nucleotides line up with TRBD1. Per the germline V gene, CDR1 is LNHDA and CDR2 is SQIVND (reference sequence). This CDR3 contains 15 residues. V was clipped by 0 bases and J by 3 bases; unmatched bases: 4. Written as DNA, the CDR3 is TGTGCCAGTAGTATAGATCTTACAGGGGGCTACGAGCAGTACTTC. The encoded protein is CASSIDLTGGYEQYF.

This chain joins TRBV10-3 and TRBJ1-6, with D uncertain. The CDR3 has 14 amino acids. With 7 bases removed from V and 7 bases from J, the gap between germline ends came to 14 bases. The germline CDR1 and CDR2 sequences are ENHRY and SYGVKD. As DNA, the CDR3 is TGTGCCATCACCCACGGATCGGGGAATTCACCCCTCCACTTT. Translated: CAITHGSGNSPLHF.

This clone has more than one count but fewer than ten. V usage is TRBV2 and J usage is TRBJ2-7; 7 bases are shared with TRBD1. The CDR3 is 14 amino acids. The germline gives CDR1 SNHLY, CDR2 FYNNEI. The V segment lost 2 bases and the J segment 3 bases; nucleotides outside the gene matches: 4. CDR3 loop: CASSETQGYYEQYF. The CDR3 nucleotides are TGTGCCAGCAGTGAAACACAGGGGTACTACGAGCAGTACTTC.

The CDR3 coding sequence is TGTGCCACCAGTGATGCCGGGAGGGGTAGGGAGACTAGCGGCCGATCCCCCTCCTACAATGAGCAGTTCTTC. Residues: CATSDAGRGRETSGRSPSYNEQFF. The chain recombines TRBV24-1 with TRBJ2-1; the match to TRBD2 covers 9 bases. Germline V gene sequence: CDR1 KGHDR, CDR2 SFDVKD. The trim removed 3 bases at V and 0 bases at J, leaving 26 bases unmatched. The CDR3 extends over 24 amino acids.

The chain joins TRBV19 to TRBJ1-5; D ambiguous. Germline CDR1 is LNHDA and CDR2 is SQIVND (reference sequence). This CDR3 is 14 amino acids long. V was pared by 6 bases and J by 2 bases, with 11 bases between. The CDR3 here is CASSLSGRNQPQHF. The CDR3 DNA reads as TGTGCCAGTAGCCTTTCCGGGCGCAATCAGCCCCAGCATTTT.

This chain connects TRBV10-1 to TRBJ1-1, with D possibly matching TRBD1 (5 bases). The germline CDR1 and CDR2 sequences are WNHNN and SYGVQD (reference sequence). This CDR3 has 11 residues. V was clipped by 8 bases and J by 6 bases, with 10 bases between them. The CDR3 DNA sequence: TGCGCCAGCTCGATGGGGGCTGAAGCTTTCTTT. This sequence encodes CASSMGAEAFF.

This chain joins TRBV6-2 or TRBV6-3 and TRBJ2-2; TRBD2 agrees at 9 bases. The CDR3 length is 16 residues. Per germline, CDR1 MNHEY and CDR2 SVGEGT. The J segment lost 6 bases and the V segment lost 1 base, leaving 6 bases of the junction unmatched. DNA of the CDR3: TGTGCCAGCAGTTACTTGGGCGGGAGGGCCGCCGGGGAGCTGTTTTTT. Protein product: CASSYLGGRAAGELFF.

The chain joins TRBV25-1 to TRBJ1-1, with D perhaps matching TRBD1 (5 bases). Trimming stripped 4 bases from V and 10 bases from J, with 10 bases between. Germline V gene sequence: CDR1 MGHDK, CDR2 SYGVNS. The CDR3 loop spans 11 amino acids. This CDR3 reads CASSVGVRAFF. Here the CDR3 DNA reads TGTGCCAGCAGTGTGGGGGTGCGAGCTTTCTTT.

This rearrangement joins TRBV7-3 to TRBJ2-3, with TRBD2 as a possible D gene (6 bases). V was trimmed by 5 bases and J by 1 base, leaving 13 bases between them. The length of the CDR3 is 15 residues. Per germline, CDR1 SGHTA and CDR2 FQGTGA. CDR3 region: CASSLWGLRTDTQYF. The CDR3 region has the DNA TGTGCCAGCAGCCTCTGGGGACTCCGCACAGATACGCAGTATTTT.

This chain links TRBV4-2 with TRBJ1-1; possibly TRBD1 for D (6 bases). Trimming cost V 5 bases and J 4 bases, with 14 bases left between them. CDR3 length: 14 amino acids. Germline V gene lookup returns CDR1 LGHNA and CDR2 YNFKEQ. Here the CDR3 reads CASSTHRVATEAFF. The CDR3 DNA reads TGTGCCAGCAGCACCCACAGGGTCGCCACTGAAGCTTTCTTT.